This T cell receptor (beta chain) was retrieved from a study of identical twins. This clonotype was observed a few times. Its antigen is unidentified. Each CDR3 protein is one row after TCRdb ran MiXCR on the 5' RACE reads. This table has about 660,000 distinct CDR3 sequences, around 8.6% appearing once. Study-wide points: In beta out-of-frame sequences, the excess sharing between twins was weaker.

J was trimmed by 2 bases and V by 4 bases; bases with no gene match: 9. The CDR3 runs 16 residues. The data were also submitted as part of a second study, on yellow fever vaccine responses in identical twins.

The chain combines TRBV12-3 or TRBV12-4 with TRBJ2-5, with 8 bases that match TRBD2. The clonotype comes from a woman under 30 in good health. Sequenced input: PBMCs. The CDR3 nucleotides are TGTGCCAGCAGTTGGTCACATCGGGGGGGGCAAGAGACCCAGTACTTC. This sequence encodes CASSWSHRGGQETQYF.